The clone carrying this T cell receptor beta chain was seen only once. This sample is drawn from a study of T cell changes during pregnancy in multiple sclerosis. Some clones are missing from TCRdb's copy, which holds only in-frame ones; the method was immunoSEQ multiplex PCR. The sample contains about 34,000 clones, about 87% of which appear only once. The sequencing used CD8+ T cells from peripheral blood mononuclear cells, collected in the third trimester of pregnancy. The clonotype was recovered from a female donor with multiple sclerosis, enrolled in a pregnancy study.

CDR3 protein: CASSQEVSGLTDTQYF. The DNA for the CDR3 is TGCGCCAGCAGCCAAGAAGTGAGTGGGCTCACAGATACGCAGTATTTT. This sequence joins TRBV4-3 and TRBJ2-3; D call uncertain. Trimming cost V 0 bases and J 2 bases, with 12 bases left between them. The CDR3 has 16 amino acids. From germline, CDR1 is LGHNA and CDR2 YSLEER.